A single sample gave rise to the 24 T cell receptor beta chains below, sequenced in a study of regulatory T cells in long-lasting Graves disease. The time point is: newly diagnosed GD, antithyroid drugs for less than 3 months. The TCR library used RNA extracted from PBMCs. Through Arm-PCR of CDR3 regions and iRepertoire HTBI primers, TCR beta libraries were built. One entry per CDR3 protein, called by TCRdb with MiXCR from the multiplex PCR reads. The sample shows a few hundred thousand distinct CDR3 sequences, roughly a fifth of them seen only once. Sequenced here: peripheral blood mononuclear cells (PBMCs), sampled at new diagnosis, from a patient treated with antithyroid drugs. The source of these receptors is a female donor with Graves disease.

This clonotype was seen many times. The chain recombines TRBV20-1 with TRBJ2-3, with D perhaps TRBD1 or TRBD2 (6 bases each). V lost 4 bases to trimming and J lost 6 bases, with 11 bases between them. CDR1 is DFQATT and CDR2 is SNEGSKA in the germline V gene (reference sequence). This CDR3 has 12 amino acids. The CDR3 DNA reads TGCAGTGCTAAGAGGGGGGTGGATACGCAGTATTTT. Its protein product is CSAKRGVDTQYF.

The chain is built from TRBV2 and TRBJ2-7; D unresolved. V was clipped by 3 bases and J by 2 bases, with 14 bases between them. The CDR3 length is 15 residues. Germline values: CDR1 SNHLY, CDR2 FYNNEI. The CDR3: CASSESLDNPYEQYF. DNA of the CDR3: TGTGCCAGCAGTGAGAGCCTCGACAACCCCTACGAGCAGTACTTC.

This clonotype has ten or more counts. This rearrangement joins TRBV4-1 to TRBJ2-3, with 9 bases that match TRBD2. The CDR3 spans 16 residues. Trimming at V came to 3 bases and at J to 2 bases, leaving 6 bases not matched to a gene. CDR1 and CDR2 from the germline V gene are MGHRA and YSYEKL. CDR3 DNA sequence: TGCGCCAGCAGCCATTCCCTAGCGGGGCCCACAGATACGCAGTATTTT. This encodes CASSHSLAGPTDTQYF.

CDR3 amino acids: CASSVIAGGRRDTQYF. The CDR3, as DNA: TGTGCCAGCAGCGTTATAGCGGGGGGCCGGAGAGATACGCAGTATTTT. The chain joins TRBV9 to TRBJ2-3; 10 bases are a match to TRBD2. Per germline, CDR1 SGDLS and CDR2 YYNGEE. The trim removed 2 bases at V and 5 bases at J, leaving 8 bases unmatched. CDR3 length equals 16 residues.

The genes are TRBV10-3 and TRBJ1-6; the D is unclear. Looked up from germline, CDR1 is ENHRY and CDR2 is SYGVKD. The CDR3 loop spans 13 amino acids. V was pared by 3 bases and J by 6 bases, with 6 bases between. The CDR3 protein is CAISDSGNSPLHF. DNA for the CDR3: TGTGCCATCAGTGACTCGGGTAATTCACCCCTCCACTTT.

This clonotype was seen repeatedly, ten times or more. The CDR3 DNA sequence: TGTGCCAGCAGCCAACCGACTAGGGGTATGAATGAGCAGTTCTTC. It encodes CASSQPTRGMNEQFF. The rearrangement uses TRBV3-1 and TRBJ2-1; D perhaps matches TRBD2 (6 bases). V lost 2 bases and J 7 bases, leaving 15 bases between the germline ends. The germline gives CDR1 LGHDT, CDR2 YNNKEL (reference sequence). The CDR3 length is 15 residues.

Note on this clonotype: A far bigger clonotype differs at one base, so this is likely a read error. The gene calls are TRBV6-1 and TRBJ2-7; D may match TRBD1 or TRBD2 (5 bases each). There are 10 residues in the CDR3. With 8 bases removed from V and 6 bases from J, the gap between germline ends came to 8 bases. CDR1 is MNHNS, CDR2 SASEGT, per germline. The CDR3 reads CASGGFEQYF. CDR3 bases: TGTGCCAGCGGGGGATTCGAGCAGTACTTC.

This clonotype was found a few times. This chain links TRBV2 with TRBJ2-7; weak D call: TRBD1 (6 bases). Trimming pared 4 bases from V and 3 bases from J, leaving 13 bases between. The length of the CDR3 is 14 residues. Germline V gene lookup returns CDR1 SNHLY and CDR2 FYNNEI. CDR3 coding DNA: TGTGCCAGCAGTGGGGCAGGGACAATCTACGAGCAGTACTTC. Its translation is CASSGAGTIYEQYF.

This chain joins TRBV30 and TRBJ1-2; 10 positions match TRBD1. V shed 4 bases and J 6 bases; nucleotides not matched to a gene: 8. Per the germline V gene, CDR1 is GTSNPN and CDR2 is SVGIG (reference sequence). There are 14 residues in the CDR3. This CDR3 reads CAWIPDRGWDGYTF. DNA for the CDR3: TGTGCCTGGATCCCGGACAGGGGGTGGGATGGCTACACCTTC.

This clonotype was detected once. This chain links TRBV5-8 with TRBJ2-4; 8 nucleotides agree with TRBD1. CDR3 size: 20 residues. Unmatched junction bases numbered 16, after V lost 0 bases and J lost 2 bases. Germline V gene sequence: CDR1 SGHTS, CDR2 YDEGEE. CDR3 in DNA: TGTGCCAGCAGCTTGGAGGGGTGGGGGAGGCAGGGGGCAACCAAAAACATTCAGTACTTC. Its protein product is CASSLEGWGRQGATKNIQYF.

V and J are TRBV7-8 and TRBJ1-1, with 7 bases matching TRBD1. From germline, CDR1 is SGHVS and CDR2 FQNEAQ. V lost 5 bases, J lost 12 bases, and 15 bases stayed unmatched. CDR3 size: 14 residues. The CDR3 region has the DNA TGTGCCAGCAGCGGGGAGACAGGGAAGGCTCTAACTTTCTTT. Protein product: CASSGETGKALTFF.

The chain couples TRBV5-1 to TRBJ1-5; possibly TRBD1 for D (5 bases). V was pared by 0 bases and J by 6 bases, with 16 bases between. The germline gives CDR1 SGHRS, CDR2 YFSETQ. There are 16 residues in the CDR3. CDR3 in DNA: TGCGCCAGCAGCTTGGGGTCAGGGCCGCGGACTCAGCCCCAGCATTTT. This gives the protein CASSLGSGPRTQPQHF.

This clonotype has more than one count but fewer than ten. This may be a read error, as it is one base from a much larger clone. The chain joins TRBV6-1 to TRBJ2-1; TRBD2 might be the D (6 bases). Per the germline V gene, CDR1 is MNHNS and CDR2 is SASEGT. The CDR3 is made up of 16 amino acids. The CDR3 nucleotides read TGTGCCAGCAGAAACCCGGGACTCACGACCTACAATGGGCAGTTCTTC. Protein product: CASRNPGLTTYNGQFF.

There are many counts of this clonotype. The rearrangement links TRBV7-9 to TRBJ2-2; TRBD1 matches at 7 bases. Germline V gene sequence: CDR1 SEHNR, CDR2 FQNEAQ (reference sequence). The CDR3 is made up of 15 amino acids. V lost 6 bases, J lost 4 bases, and 8 bases stayed unmatched. CDR3 nucleotide sequence: TGTGCCAGCAGGCTACAGGGGCAGGGCACCGGGGAGCTGTTTTTT. It encodes CASRLQGQGTGELFF.

This clonotype was observed at least ten times. The junction and the germline gene differ at one end; a read error may be behind it. The chain is built from TRBV5-1 and TRBJ1-5; D gene unclear. The CDR3 loop spans 15 amino acids. Germline V CDR1 and CDR2: SGHRS, YFSETQ. CDR3 region: CASSLGSYSNQPQHF. CDR3 in DNA: TGTGCCAGCAGCTTGGGAAGCTATAGCAATCAGCCCCAGCATTTT.

This clonotype was counted many times. This chain uses TRBV9 with TRBJ2-5; the D gene could be TRBD1 or TRBD2 (5 bases each). Germline CDR1 is SGDLS and CDR2 is YYNGEE. V gave up 4 bases and J gave up 4 bases, with 11 bases separating them. This CDR3 has 13 amino acids. DNA for the CDR3: TGTGCCAGCAGCTCGGGGACGGGAGAGACCCAGTACTTC. Amino acids: CASSSGTGETQYF.

This clonotype was recorded at least ten times. This chain joins TRBV30 and TRBJ1-5; D is uncertain. CDR3 length: 13 amino acids. The V end lost 0 bases, the J end lost 3 bases, and 6 bases lay between the germline ends. Looked up from germline, CDR1 is GTSNPN and CDR2 is SVGIG (reference sequence). CDR3 protein: CAWSVSSNQPQHF. As DNA, the CDR3 is TGTGCCTGGAGTGTTTCGTCCAATCAGCCCCAGCATTTT.

V and J are TRBV5-5 and TRBJ2-5; 10 bases are shared with TRBD1. After removal of 4 bases from V and 2 bases from J, the junction contained 8 bases not matched to a gene. This CDR3 has 16 amino acids. The germline gives CDR1 SGHKS, CDR2 YYEKEE (reference sequence). In DNA form, the CDR3 reads TGTGCCAGCAGCCAACCGGGACAGGGGTTACAAGAGACCCAGTACTTC. Translated: CASSQPGQGLQETQYF.

This clonotype was observed many times. This chain connects TRBV20-1 to TRBJ2-1; 8 bases are a match to TRBD1. CDR1 is DFQATT and CDR2 is SNEGSKA in the germline V gene (reference sequence). The CDR3 length is 14 residues. V lost 3 bases to trimming and J lost 8 bases; unmatched junction nucleotides: 9. The CDR3 DNA is TGCAGTGCTAGGGGTTACAGGGGGACAGATGAGCAGTTCTTC. Translation: CSARGYRGTDEQFF.

A few counts support this clonotype. The rearrangement uses TRBV6-1 and TRBJ2-7, with 11 bases lining up with TRBD2. V was pared by 5 bases and J by 7 bases, with 10 bases of the junction left unmatched. There are 15 residues in the CDR3. The germline CDR1 and CDR2 sequences are MNHNS and SASEGT. CDR3 sequence: CASSLTGTSGREQYF. DNA for the CDR3: TGTGCCAGCAGTCTCACCGGGACTAGCGGAAGGGAGCAGTACTTC.

This clonotype has at least ten counts. The chain couples TRBV19 to TRBJ2-3, with TRBD1 identical over 10 bases. The germline V gene encodes CDR1 LNHDA and CDR2 SQIVND (reference sequence). The junction had 6 bases not matched to a gene; V was cut back by 5 bases and J by 4 bases. CDR3 length equals 15 residues. The CDR3 coding sequence is TGTGCCAGTAGTTCCGGGACAGGGGTGGCAGATACGCAGTATTTT. Its protein product is CASSSGTGVADTQYF.

This clonotype was recorded many times. J is TRBJ2-3 and V is TRBV28, with 8 bases identical to TRBD1. The germline CDR1 and CDR2 sequences are MDHEN and SYDVKM. Trimming at V came to 5 bases and at J to 0 bases, leaving 10 bases not matched to a gene. This CDR3 has 17 amino acids. The CDR3 coding sequence is TGTGCCAGCAGTGGACAGGGAGTATTACCTAGCACAGATACGCAGTATTTT. Encoded protein: CASSGQGVLPSTDTQYF.

At least ten counts were recorded for this clonotype. The chain has TRBV7-6 and TRBJ2-7; 8 positions match TRBD1. V lost 5 bases and J lost 6; bases outside the gene matches: 3. Germline CDR1 SGHVS, CDR2 FNYEAQ. This CDR3 is 12 amino acids long. This CDR3 reads CASSPTGGEQYF. In DNA, the CDR3 is TGTGCCAGCAGCCCCACAGGGGGCGAGCAGTACTTC.

This clonotype was seen at least ten times. The genes are TRBV28 and TRBJ1-2, with D uncertain. Trimming shortened V by 7 bases and J by 7 bases, and 7 bases separated the two germline ends. The CDR3 contains 10 residues. Germline lookup yields CDR1 MDHEN and CDR2 SYDVKM. The CDR3, as DNA: TGTGCCAGCACCTCGATTGGCTACACCTTC. Protein product: CASTSIGYTF.